The entry below describes one T cell receptor beta chain. The data originate from a study of blood T cell repertoires in COVID-19. Across the whole study: Samples came from the United States, Italy and Spain, spanning acute and convalescent COVID-19.

CDR3 size: 15 residues. With V trimmed by 6 bases and J by 5 bases, 8 bases remained unmatched. The germline V gene encodes CDR1 ENHRY and CDR2 SYGVKD. Clones were sequenced by immunoSEQ multiplex PCR, and TCRdb holds only the in-frame ones, with some missing. The repertoire holds 170,000 or so clones, with more than 75% as singletons. The TCR sequence derives from a man in his 60s with COVID-19, enrolled during active disease. The sequenced material came from peripheral blood. J is TRBJ2-3 and V is TRBV10-3, with 10 positions matching TRBD2. The CDR3 bases are TGTGCCATCAGAGGTCTAGCGGGAGTGGGAGATACGCAGTATTTT. It specifies CAIRGLAGVGDTQYF.